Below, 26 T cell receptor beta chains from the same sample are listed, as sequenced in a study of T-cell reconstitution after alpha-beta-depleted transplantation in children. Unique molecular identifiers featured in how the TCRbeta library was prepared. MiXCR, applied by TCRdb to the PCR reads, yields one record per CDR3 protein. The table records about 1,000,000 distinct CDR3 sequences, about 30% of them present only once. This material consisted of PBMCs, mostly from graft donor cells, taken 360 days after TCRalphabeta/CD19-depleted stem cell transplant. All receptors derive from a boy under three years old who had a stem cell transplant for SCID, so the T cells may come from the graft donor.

CDR3 DNA: TGCGCCAGCAGCCCTAACCAGGGACTAGAGGAGACCCAGTACTTC. Protein: CASSPNQGLEETQYF. This chain uses TRBV4-3 with TRBJ2-5; 8 bases map to TRBD2. The CDR3 runs 15 residues. Trimming cost V 4 bases and J 5 bases; bases outside gene matches: 9. The V gene's germline CDR1 is LGHNA and CDR2 YSLEER.

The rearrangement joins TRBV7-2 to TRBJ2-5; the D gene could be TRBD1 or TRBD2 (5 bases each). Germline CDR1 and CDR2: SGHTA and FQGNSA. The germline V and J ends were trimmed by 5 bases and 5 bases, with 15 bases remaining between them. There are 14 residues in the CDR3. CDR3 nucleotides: TGTGCCAGCAGCCCCCGGACCTGGGGGGAGACCCAGTACTTC. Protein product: CASSPRTWGETQYF.

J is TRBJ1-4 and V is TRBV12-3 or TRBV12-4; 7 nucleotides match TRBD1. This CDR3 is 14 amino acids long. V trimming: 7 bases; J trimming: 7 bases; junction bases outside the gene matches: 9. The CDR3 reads CASTPGQLGEKLFF. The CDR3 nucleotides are TGTGCCAGCACCCCGGGACAGTTGGGTGAAAAACTGTTTTTT.

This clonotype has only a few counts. The CDR3 here is CASSQTDRAVNEQFF. The CDR3, as DNA: TGCGCCAGCAGCCAGACTGACAGGGCAGTCAATGAGCAGTTCTTC. This chain uses TRBV4-3 with TRBJ2-1, with 7 bases identical to TRBD1. Germline V gene sequence: CDR1 LGHNA, CDR2 YSLEER. CDR3 length: 15 residues. Losses at the gene ends were 3 bases for V and 6 bases for J; bases not matched to a gene: 8.

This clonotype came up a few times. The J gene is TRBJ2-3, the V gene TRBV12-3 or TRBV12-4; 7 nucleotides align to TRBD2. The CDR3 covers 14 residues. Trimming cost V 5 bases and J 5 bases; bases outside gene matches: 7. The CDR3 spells CASSPGLGVDTQYF. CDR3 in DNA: TGTGCCAGCAGTCCAGGACTAGGAGTAGATACGCAGTATTTT.

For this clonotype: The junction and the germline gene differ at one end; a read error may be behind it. CDR3 sequence (DNA): TGTGCCAGCAGTTTAGTAGGGGTGAGCACAGATACGCAGTATTTT. Protein sequence: CASSLVGVSTDTQYF. The V call is TRBV11-2, the J call TRBJ2-3; D is perhaps TRBD1 (5 bases). This CDR3 has 15 residues. Germline lookup yields CDR1 SGHAT and CDR2 FQNNGV.

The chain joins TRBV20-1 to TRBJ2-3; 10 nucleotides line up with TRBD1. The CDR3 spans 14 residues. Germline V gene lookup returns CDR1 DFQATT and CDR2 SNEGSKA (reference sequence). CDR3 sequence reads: CSRPTTGGADTQYF. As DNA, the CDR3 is TGCAGCCGCCCAACGACAGGGGGCGCTGATACGCAGTATTTT.

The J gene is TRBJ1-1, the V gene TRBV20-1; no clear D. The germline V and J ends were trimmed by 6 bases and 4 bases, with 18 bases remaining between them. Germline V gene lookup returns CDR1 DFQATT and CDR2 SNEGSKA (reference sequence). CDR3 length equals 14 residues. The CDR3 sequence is CSARIFGSGTEAFF. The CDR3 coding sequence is TGCAGTGCCCGCATTTTCGGTTCGGGCACTGAAGCTTTCTTT.

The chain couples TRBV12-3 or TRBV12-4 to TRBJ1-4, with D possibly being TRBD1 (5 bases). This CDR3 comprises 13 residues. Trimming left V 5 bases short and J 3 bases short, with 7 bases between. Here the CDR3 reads CASSDSPNEKLFF. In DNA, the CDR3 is TGTGCCAGCAGTGACAGTCCTAATGAAAAACTGTTTTTT.

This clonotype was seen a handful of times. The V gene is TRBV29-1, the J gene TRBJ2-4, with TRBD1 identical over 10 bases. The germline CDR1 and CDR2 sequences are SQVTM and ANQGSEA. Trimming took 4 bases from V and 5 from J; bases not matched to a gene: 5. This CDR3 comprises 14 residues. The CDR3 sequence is CSVASGTGENIQYF. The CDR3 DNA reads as TGCAGCGTTGCCTCCGGGACAGGGGAAAACATTCAGTACTTC.

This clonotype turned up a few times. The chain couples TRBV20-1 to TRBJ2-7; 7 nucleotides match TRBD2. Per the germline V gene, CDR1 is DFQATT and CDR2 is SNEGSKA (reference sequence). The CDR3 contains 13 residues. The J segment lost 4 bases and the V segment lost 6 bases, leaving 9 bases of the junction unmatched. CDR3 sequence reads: CSALGLVKYEQYF. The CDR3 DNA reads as TGCAGTGCCCTAGGACTAGTCAAGTACGAGCAGTACTTC.

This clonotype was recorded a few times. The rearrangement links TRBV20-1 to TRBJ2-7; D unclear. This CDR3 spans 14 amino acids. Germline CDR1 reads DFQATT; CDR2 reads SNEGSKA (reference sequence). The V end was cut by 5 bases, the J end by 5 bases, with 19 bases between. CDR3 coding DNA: TGCAGTGCTGGGGTTAAGGGCCTTTGGGACGAGCAGTACTTC. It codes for CSAGVKGLWDEQYF.

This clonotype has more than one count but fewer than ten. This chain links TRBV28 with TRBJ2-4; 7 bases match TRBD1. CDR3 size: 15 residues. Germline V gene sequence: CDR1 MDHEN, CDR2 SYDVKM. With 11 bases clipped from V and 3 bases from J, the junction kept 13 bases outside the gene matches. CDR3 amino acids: CAGSTGALDKNIQYF. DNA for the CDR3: TGTGCCGGGAGTACAGGGGCGTTAGACAAAAACATTCAGTACTTC.

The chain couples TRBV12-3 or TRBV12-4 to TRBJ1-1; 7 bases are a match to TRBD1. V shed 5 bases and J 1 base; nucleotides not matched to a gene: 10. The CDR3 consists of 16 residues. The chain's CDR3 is CASSLSAAGGNTEAFF. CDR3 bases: TGTGCCAGCAGTCTCTCTGCGGCAGGGGGGAACACTGAAGCTTTCTTT.

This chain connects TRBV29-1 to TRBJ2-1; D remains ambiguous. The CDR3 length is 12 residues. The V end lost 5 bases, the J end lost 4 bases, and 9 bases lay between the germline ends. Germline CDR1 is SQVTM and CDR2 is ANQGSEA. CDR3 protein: CSVRVGYNEQFF. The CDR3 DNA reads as TGCAGCGTTCGGGTTGGGTACAATGAGCAGTTCTTC.

CDR3 coding DNA: TGCGCCAGCAGCTTGGCCAATAACGGGGTTGAAGCTTTCTTT. It translates to CASSLANNGVEAFF. The chain employs TRBV5-1 and TRBJ1-1; D is unclear. V was trimmed by 0 bases and J by 7 bases, leaving 13 bases between them. The V gene's germline CDR1 is SGHRS and CDR2 YFSETQ. The CDR3 has 14 residues.

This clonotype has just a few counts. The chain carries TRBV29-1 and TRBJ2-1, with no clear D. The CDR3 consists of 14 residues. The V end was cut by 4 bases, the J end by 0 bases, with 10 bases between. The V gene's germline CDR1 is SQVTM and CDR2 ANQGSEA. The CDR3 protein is CSVGRASSYNEQFF. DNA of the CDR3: TGCAGCGTTGGACGGGCAAGCTCCTACAATGAGCAGTTCTTC.

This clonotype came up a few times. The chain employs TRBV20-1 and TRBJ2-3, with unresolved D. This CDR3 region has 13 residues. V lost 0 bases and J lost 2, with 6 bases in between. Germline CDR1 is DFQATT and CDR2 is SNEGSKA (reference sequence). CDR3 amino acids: CSARDFNTDTQYF. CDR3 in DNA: TGCAGTGCTAGAGATTTTAACACAGATACGCAGTATTTT.

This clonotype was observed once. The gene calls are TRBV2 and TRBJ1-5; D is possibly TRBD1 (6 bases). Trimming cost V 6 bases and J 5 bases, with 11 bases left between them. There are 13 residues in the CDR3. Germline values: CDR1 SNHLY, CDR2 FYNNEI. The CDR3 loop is CASRGDTDQPQHF. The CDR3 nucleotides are TGTGCCAGCAGAGGGGACACTGATCAGCCCCAGCATTTT.

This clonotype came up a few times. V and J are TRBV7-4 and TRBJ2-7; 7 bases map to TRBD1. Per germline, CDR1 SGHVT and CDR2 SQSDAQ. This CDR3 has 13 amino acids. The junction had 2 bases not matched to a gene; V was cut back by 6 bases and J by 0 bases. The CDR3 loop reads CASRGDSSYEQYF. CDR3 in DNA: TGTGCCAGCAGGGGGGACAGCTCCTACGAGCAGTACTTC. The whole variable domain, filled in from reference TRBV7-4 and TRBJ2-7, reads GAGVSQSPRYKVAKRGRDVALRCDSISGHVTLYWYRQTLGQGSEVLTYSQSDAQRDKSGRPSGRFSAERPERSVSTLKIQRTEQGDSAVYLCASRGDSSYEQYFGPGTRLTVT.

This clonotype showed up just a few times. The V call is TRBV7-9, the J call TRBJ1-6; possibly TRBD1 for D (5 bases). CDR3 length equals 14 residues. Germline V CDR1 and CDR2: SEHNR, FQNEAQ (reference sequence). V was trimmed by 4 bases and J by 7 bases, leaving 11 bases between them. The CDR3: CASSSGTANSPLHF. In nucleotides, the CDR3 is TGTGCCAGCAGCTCGGGGACGGCGAATTCACCCCTCCACTTT.

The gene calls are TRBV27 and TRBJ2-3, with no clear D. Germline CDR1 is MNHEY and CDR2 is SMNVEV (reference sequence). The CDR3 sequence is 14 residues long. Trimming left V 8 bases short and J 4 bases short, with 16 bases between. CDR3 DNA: TGTGCCAGCCGGGCGATTCTCCGGGCAGATACGCAGTATTTT. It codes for CASRAILRADTQYF.

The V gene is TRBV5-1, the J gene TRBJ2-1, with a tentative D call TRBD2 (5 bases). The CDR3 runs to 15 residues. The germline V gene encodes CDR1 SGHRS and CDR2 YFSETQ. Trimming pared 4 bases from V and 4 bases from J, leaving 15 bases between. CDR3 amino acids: CASSGWTGSYNEQFF. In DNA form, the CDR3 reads TGCGCCAGCAGCGGTTGGACGGGGAGTTACAATGAGCAGTTCTTC.

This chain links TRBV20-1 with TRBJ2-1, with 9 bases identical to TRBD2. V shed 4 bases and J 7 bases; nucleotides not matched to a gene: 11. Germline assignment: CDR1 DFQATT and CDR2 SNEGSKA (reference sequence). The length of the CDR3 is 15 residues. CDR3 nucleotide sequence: TGCAGTGCTAACGACCTCGCGGGGGGGAGTAATGAGCAGTTCTTC. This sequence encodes CSANDLAGGSNEQFF.

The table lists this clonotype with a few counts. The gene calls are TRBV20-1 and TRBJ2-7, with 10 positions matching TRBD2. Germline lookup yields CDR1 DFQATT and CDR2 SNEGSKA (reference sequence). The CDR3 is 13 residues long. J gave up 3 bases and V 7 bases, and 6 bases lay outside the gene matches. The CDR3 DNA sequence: TGCAGTGTACTAGCGGGGCCCTTCTACGAGCAGTACTTC. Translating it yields CSVLAGPFYEQYF.

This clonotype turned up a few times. The CDR3 here is CASSRVAGGSNQPQHF. In DNA form, the CDR3 reads TGTGCCAGCAGCCGCGTCGCGGGGGGAAGCAATCAGCCCCAGCATTTT. The chain employs TRBV4-2 and TRBJ1-5; D possibly corresponds to TRBD1 (5 bases). The CDR3 covers 16 residues. Germline lookup yields CDR1 LGHNA and CDR2 YNFKEQ. Trimming shortened V by 4 bases and J by 1 base, and 14 bases separated the two germline ends.